A single sample gave rise to the 28 T cell receptor beta chains below, sequenced in a study of blood T cells in healthy people across ages. PCR was performed a second time for about 6 to 12 cycles using a sample-barcoded 5' primer and a J-beta primer mix. Via MiXCR, TCRdb re-called the 5' RACE reads, giving one row per CDR3 protein. The profile shows roughly 2 million distinct CDR3 sequences, 49% of them singletons. Material for sequencing was blood. The receptors derive from a woman aged 40 to 55 in good health.

This rearrangement joins TRBV27 to TRBJ2-1; a weak D match, TRBD1 (6 bases). The CDR3 is made up of 13 amino acids. Germline loops: CDR1 MNHEY, CDR2 SMNVEV (reference sequence). The V end lost 5 bases, the J end lost 6 bases, and 11 bases lay between the germline ends. CDR3: CASSRGTTNEQFF. The CDR3 region has the DNA TGTGCCAGCAGTCGTGGGACAACCAATGAGCAGTTCTTC.

The V call is TRBV20-1, the J call TRBJ2-1; D possibly corresponds to TRBD2 (5 bases). The germline V and J ends were trimmed by 0 bases and 2 bases, with 11 bases remaining between them. Germline assignment: CDR1 DFQATT and CDR2 SNEGSKA (reference sequence). The CDR3 runs to 15 residues. CDR3 DNA sequence: TGCAGTGCTAGAGATCCCGGACTCACCTACAATGAGCAGTTCTTC. Encoded protein: CSARDPGLTYNEQFF.

With respect to this clonotype: One end of the junction fails to match germline, which may point to a read error. The chain joins TRBV12-3 or TRBV12-4 to TRBJ2-4; tentatively, D is TRBD2 (6 bases). The DNA end is a closer match to TRBJ2-5, so the J assignment may be wrong. The CDR3 consists of 14 residues. The CDR3 region is CASRLGRGLVTQYF. The CDR3, as DNA: TGTGCCAGCAGGTTAGGCCGGGGGTTGGTGACCCAGTACTTC.

The chain's CDR3 is CSARIRQETQYF. Here the CDR3 DNA reads TGCAGTGCTAGGATTCGTCAAGAGACCCAGTACTTC. The V and J genes are TRBV20-1 and TRBJ2-5; D unclear. V dropped 3 bases and J dropped 2 bases, with 7 bases sitting between them. Germline lookup yields CDR1 DFQATT and CDR2 SNEGSKA (reference sequence). The CDR3 is 12 residues long.

This clonotype was detected many times. The V gene is TRBV7-8, the J gene TRBJ2-3; 7 bases map to TRBD2. Germline V gives CDR1 SGHVS, CDR2 FQNEAQ. V was clipped by 1 base and J by 4 bases; unmatched bases: 5. This CDR3 spans 15 amino acids. The CDR3 DNA sequence: TGTGCCAGCAGCTTAGGACTAGCAATTTCAGATACGCAGTATTTT. It translates to CASSLGLAISDTQYF.

V is TRBV5-1 and J is TRBJ2-3, with 7 bases that match TRBD1. Germline V lookup: CDR1 SGHRS, CDR2 YFSETQ. J was trimmed by 4 bases and V by 0 bases; bases with no gene match: 8. The CDR3 length is 16 residues. CDR3 sequence: CASSLVQGVVADTQYF. CDR3 nucleotides: TGCGCCAGCAGCTTGGTCCAGGGGGTCGTCGCAGATACGCAGTATTTT.

There are a few counts of this clonotype. The gene calls are TRBV7-9 and TRBJ2-7; D tentatively fits TRBD1 or TRBD2 (7 bases each). The CDR3 covers 16 residues. CDR1 and CDR2 (germline): SEHNR, FQNEAQ (reference sequence). V lost 5 bases and J lost 0, with 17 bases in between. CDR3 DNA sequence: TGTGCCAGCAGCCCGTGGGGGGGACAGAGCTCCTACGAGCAGTACTTC. Protein product: CASSPWGGQSSYEQYF.

The CDR3 sequence is CASTGYHSEQYF. The CDR3 coding sequence is TGTGCCAGCACAGGGTATCACTCCGAGCAGTACTTC. The V and J genes are TRBV6-5 and TRBJ2-7; maybe TRBD1 (5 bases). V was cut by 7 bases and J by 6 bases, with 13 bases left in between. The germline gives CDR1 MNHEY, CDR2 SVGAGI. The CDR3 sequence is 12 residues long.

This chain connects TRBV24-1 to TRBJ1-2; D not resolved. There are 14 residues in the CDR3. Germline lookup yields CDR1 KGHDR and CDR2 SFDVKD. V gave up 4 bases and J gave up 8 bases, with 16 bases separating them. As DNA, the CDR3 is TGTGCCACCAGTGACCCGGGATCTCCCGAGGGCTACACCTTC. Residues: CATSDPGSPEGYTF.

This clonotype was seen just once. This rearrangement joins TRBV4-2 to TRBJ2-4; D gene unclear. The J call is uncertain, as TRBJ2-5 better fits the DNA end. The length of the CDR3 is 15 residues. CDR1 is LGHNA, CDR2 YNFKEQ, per germline. CDR3 protein: CASSQDLWVRETQYF. CDR3 DNA: TGTGCCAGCAGCCAAGATCTTTGGGTCCGAGAGACCCAGTACTTC.

This clonotype was observed a few times. This is likely an artifact of a read error, given a far larger clone one base away. The chain couples TRBV10-3 to TRBJ2-1; no reliable D call. V lost 5 bases and J lost 3, with 2 bases in between. Germline lookup yields CDR1 ENHRY and CDR2 SYGVKD. This CDR3 comprises 11 residues. The CDR3 spells CAISLYNEQFF. CDR3 coding DNA: TGTGCCATCAGTCTCTACAATGAGCAGTTCTTC.

This sequence joins TRBV5-6 and TRBJ2-1, with 10 bases fitting TRBD1. Trimming cost V 4 bases and J 4 bases; bases outside gene matches: 5. Looked up from germline, CDR1 is SGHDT and CDR2 is YYEEEE. The CDR3 spans 15 residues. CDR3 in amino acids: CASSGGTGDYNEQFF. In nucleotides, the CDR3 is TGTGCCAGCAGCGGGGGGACAGGGGATTACAATGAGCAGTTCTTC. The variable domain in full, with the rest retrieved from reference TRBV5-6 and TRBJ2-1, is DAGVTQSPTHLIKTRGQQVTLRCSPKSGHDTVSWYQQALGQGPQFIFQYYEEEERQRGNFPDRFSGHQFPNYSSELNVNALLLGDSALYLCASSGGTGDYNEQFFGPGTRLTVL.

The gene calls are TRBV6-1 and TRBJ2-6; tentatively, D is TRBD2 (7 bases). The V end was cut by 11 bases, the J end by 1 base, with 12 bases between. This CDR3 is 14 amino acids long. Looked up from germline, CDR1 is MNHNS and CDR2 is SASEGT. For the CDR3, the DNA is TGTGCCCCGAGGGGGGGGTCTGGGGCCAACGTCCTGACTTTC. Amino acids: CAPRGGSGANVLTF.

This chain joins TRBV11-3 and TRBJ1-1; TRBD1 matches at 7 bases. This CDR3 has 13 amino acids. CDR1 and CDR2 (germline): SGHNT, YENEEA. Trimming removed 0 bases from V and 11 bases from J; junction bases left unmatched: 6. The DNA of the CDR3 is TGTGCCAGCAGCTTAGAGAGGGAGGGACAGGCTTTCTTT. Amino acid sequence: CASSLEREGQAFF.

The chain employs TRBV7-6 and TRBJ2-2; TRBD2 matches at 8 bases. CDR1 is SGHVS and CDR2 is FNYEAQ in the germline V gene. J lost 6 bases, V lost 1 base, and 4 bases had no gene match. The CDR3 loop spans 15 amino acids. The CDR3 loop reads CASSLVRGGSGELFF. The CDR3 DNA sequence: TGTGCCAGCAGCTTAGTACGGGGGGGTTCCGGGGAGCTGTTTTTT.

This clonotype was found a few times. The J gene is TRBJ1-2, the V gene TRBV28; TRBD1 matches at 7 bases. Per germline, CDR1 MDHEN and CDR2 SYDVKM. This CDR3 spans 13 amino acids. The V segment lost 5 bases and the J segment 7 bases; nucleotides outside the gene matches: 7. CDR3 loop: CASSAHRGGGYTF. The CDR3, as DNA: TGTGCCAGCAGTGCGCACAGGGGTGGTGGCTACACCTTC.

The chain links TRBV20-1 to TRBJ2-7; 7 bases are shared with TRBD2. This CDR3 is built from 16 residues. Per germline, CDR1 DFQATT and CDR2 SNEGSKA (reference sequence). The junction had 8 bases not matched to a gene; V was cut back by 0 bases and J by 0 bases. CDR3 sequence reads: CSAREYRLAASYEQYF. The CDR3 bases are TGCAGTGCTAGAGAGTATCGGCTAGCGGCCTCCTACGAGCAGTACTTC.

This clonotype was detected only a few times. The chain carries TRBV6-5 and TRBJ1-2; weak D call: TRBD1 (6 bases). Trimming left V 0 bases short and J 2 bases short, with 19 bases between. Germline CDR1 reads MNHEY; CDR2 reads SVGAGI. The CDR3 length is 18 residues. This chain's CDR3 is CASSYSLGARQGNYGYTF. DNA of the CDR3: TGTGCCAGCAGTTACTCGTTAGGTGCTCGGCAGGGGAACTATGGCTACACCTTC.

The table lists this clonotype with many counts. J is TRBJ2-3 and V is TRBV4-2, with TRBD2 matching over 11 bases. CDR1 is LGHNA and CDR2 is YNFKEQ in the germline V gene. The CDR3 covers 16 residues. With 4 bases clipped from V and 2 bases from J, the junction kept 5 bases outside the gene matches. In DNA, the CDR3 is TGTGCCAGCAGCCCACAACTAGCGGGGGACACAGATACGCAGTATTTT. Translated, it gives CASSPQLAGDTDTQYF.

This clonotype was seen more than once but under ten times. The chain carries TRBV7-2 and TRBJ2-1; D possibly corresponds to TRBD2 (6 bases). Germline CDR1 reads SGHTA; CDR2 reads FQGNSA. This CDR3 comprises 14 residues. The germline V and J ends were trimmed by 5 bases and 6 bases, with 14 bases remaining between them. The CDR3 nucleotides read TGTGCCAGCAGCCCTACCGGGGGACTCAATGAGCAGTTCTTC. This encodes CASSPTGGLNEQFF.

This sequence joins TRBV2 and TRBJ2-7; either TRBD1 or TRBD2 may fit D (5 bases each). The CDR3 spans 16 residues. V gave up 6 bases and J gave up 3 bases, with 21 bases separating them. Germline V CDR1 and CDR2: SNHLY, FYNNEI. The CDR3 is CASSDPFVGRNYEQYF. The CDR3 nucleotides read TGTGCCAGCAGCGATCCTTTTGTGGGACGGAACTACGAGCAGTACTTC. Complete variable domain (other parts from reference TRBV2 and TRBJ2-7): EPEVTQTPSHQVTQMGQEVILRCVPISNHLYFYWYRQILGQKVEFLVSFYNNEISEKSEIFDDQFSVERPDGSNFTLKIRSTKLEDSAMYFCASSDPFVGRNYEQYFGPGTRLTVT.

This chain connects TRBV7-8 to TRBJ1-6, with 9 bases identical to TRBD1. Germline V gene lookup returns CDR1 SGHVS and CDR2 FQNEAQ. With V trimmed by 4 bases and J by 16 bases, 11 bases remained unmatched. The length of the CDR3 is 14 residues. In DNA, the CDR3 is TGTGCCAGCAGCTCCACAGGGGGCATACGAGCTCTCCACTTT. As protein: CASSSTGGIRALHF.

The J gene is TRBJ1-1, the V gene TRBV5-1; D perhaps matches TRBD1 (5 bases). The ends were cut back, 1 base at V and 3 bases at J, with 16 bases in the middle. From germline, CDR1 is SGHRS and CDR2 YFSETQ. This CDR3 is built from 16 residues. The chain's CDR3 is CASSLTVDSPDTEAFF. CDR3 DNA: TGCGCCAGCAGCTTGACGGTAGACAGTCCGGACACTGAAGCTTTCTTT.

This chain uses TRBV20-1 with TRBJ1-5; maybe TRBD1 (5 bases). Trimming left V 2 bases short and J 3 bases short, with 17 bases between. Germline-derived CDR1 and CDR2 are DFQATT and SNEGSKA (reference sequence). There are 16 residues in the CDR3. CDR3 sequence: CSARSFNGGDNQPQHF. The CDR3 DNA sequence: TGCAGTGCTAGATCGTTTAACGGAGGGGACAATCAGCCCCAGCATTTT.

V is TRBV11-2 and J is TRBJ2-2; D is possibly TRBD1 (5 bases). There are 14 residues in the CDR3. The germline gives CDR1 SGHAT, CDR2 FQNNGV. Between the trimmed V and J ends, which lost 4 bases and 7 bases, there was a span of 13 bases. CDR3 amino acids: CASSSEGVGGELFF. In DNA, the CDR3 is TGTGCCAGCAGCTCCGAAGGGGTGGGCGGGGAGCTGTTTTTT.

The gene calls are TRBV20-1 and TRBJ2-5, with a weak D call TRBD1 (5 bases). Germline V CDR1 and CDR2: DFQATT, SNEGSKA (reference sequence). The CDR3 is 13 amino acids. V was trimmed by 0 bases and J by 5 bases, leaving 10 bases between them. The CDR3 DNA reads TGCAGTGCTAGAGACCCAGGGTTGGAGACCCAGTACTTC. It specifies CSARDPGLETQYF.

This sequence joins TRBV12-3 or TRBV12-4 and TRBJ2-7, with 7 bases aligning to TRBD1. The length of the CDR3 is 15 residues. V dropped 6 bases and J dropped 0; count of bases not matched to a gene: 8. CDR3 loop: CASRPGGTGSYEQYF. DNA for the CDR3: TGTGCCAGCAGACCAGGGGGTACGGGCTCCTACGAGCAGTACTTC.

This chain connects TRBV12-3 or TRBV12-4 to TRBJ2-3; 7 nucleotides line up with TRBD2. CDR3 length: 15 amino acids. The V and J ends lost 5 bases and 4 bases, in that order; junction bases with no gene match: 9. CDR3 sequence: CASSPPGGSADTQYF. DNA for the CDR3: TGTGCCAGCAGTCCCCCCGGGGGGAGCGCAGATACGCAGTATTTT.